Below, 10 T cell receptor beta chains from the same sample are listed, as sequenced in a study of T cells in Graves' hyperthyroidism and ophthalmopathy (dated by TCRdb to the late 2010s). Library creation used multiplex PCR. Sequencing relied on an Illumina HiSeq 2000. The TCR beta CDR3 regions were amplified from the RNA transcripts. A first-round RT-PCR of the TCR CDR3 used the HTBI primer set with the Qiagen OneStep RT-PCR kit. TCRdb took the public reads, trimmed them with fastp at Q25, ran MiXCR for clone calling and kept in-frame beta chains. Every distinct CDR3 protein forms one entry, paired with its most common genes and DNA. The sample data list 500,000 to 700,000 distinct CDR3 sequences, and 15% to 20% of these were observed just once. Around a sixth of the sample rests with the top ten. What was sequenced was blood. The source is a woman in her late teens or twenties with Graves' hyperthyroidism.

This clonotype was found many times. This chain links TRBV9 with TRBJ1-1; D not certain. The germline V and J ends were trimmed by 2 bases and 1 base, with 6 bases remaining between them. The germline V gene has CDR1 SGDLS and CDR2 YYNGEE. The CDR3 spans 13 residues. CDR3 bases: TGTGCCAGCAGCGTCCGTTGGAACACTGAAGCTTTCTTT. This translates into CASSVRWNTEAFF.

This clonotype was counted at least ten times. This rearrangement joins TRBV12-3 or TRBV12-4 to TRBJ2-3; the D is unclear. Trimming removed 3 bases from V and 0 bases from J, with 7 bases in between. CDR3 length: 14 residues. CDR3 sequence (DNA): TGTGCCAGCAGTTTCCCAGGAAGCACAGATACGCAGTATTTT. Translating gives CASSFPGSTDTQYF.

This clonotype was observed a handful of times. This may stem from a read error, because a much larger clone lies one nucleotide away. The chain couples TRBV28 to TRBJ2-1; tentatively, D is TRBD2 (6 bases). V gave up 8 bases and J gave up 12 bases, with 14 bases separating them. The germline V gene has CDR1 MDHEN and CDR2 SYDVKM. This CDR3 is built from 11 residues. CDR3 DNA: TGTGCCAGCGTAGGGCGGGATGGGCAGTTCTTC. Translation gives CASVGRDGQFF.

The chain uses TRBV7-9 and TRBJ2-1, with D perhaps TRBD2 (6 bases). V was shortened by 11 bases and J by 10 bases, with 12 bases between the two germline ends. The CDR3 is 10 amino acids. Germline V gene sequence: CDR1 SEHNR, CDR2 FQNEAQ (reference sequence). The CDR3 region has the DNA TGTGCCGGAGAAAGCGGGGAGCAGTTCTTC. It translates to CAGESGEQFF. The whole variable domain, filled in from reference TRBV7-9 and TRBJ2-1, reads DTGVSQNPRHKITKRGQNVTFRCDPISEHNRLYWYRQTLGQGPEFLTYFQNEAQLEKSRLLSDRFSAERPKGSFSTLEIQRTEQGDSAMYLCAGESGEQFFGPGTRLTVL.

This clonotype was counted between two and nine times. This chain joins TRBV19 and TRBJ2-2, with no clear D. CDR1 and CDR2 (germline): LNHDA, SQIVND (reference sequence). Trimming took 10 bases from V and 1 from J, leaving 16 bases between them. This CDR3 region has 15 residues. This CDR3 is CATRKDFLNTGELFF. DNA of the CDR3: TGTGCCACCCGAAAAGATTTTTTGAACACCGGGGAGCTGTTTTTT.

The CDR3 sequence: CAISVVAGDEQYF. DNA for the CDR3: TGTGCCATCAGTGTGGTAGCGGGAGACGAGCAGTACTTC. The V and J genes are TRBV10-3 and TRBJ2-7, with 9 nucleotides matching TRBD2. V lost 4 bases to trimming and J lost 5 bases; unmatched junction nucleotides: 3. The CDR3 totals 13 residues. The germline V gene encodes CDR1 ENHRY and CDR2 SYGVKD.

The chain combines TRBV3-1 with TRBJ1-2; no clear D gene. Trimming shortened V by 4 bases and J by 2 bases, and 8 bases separated the two germline ends. The germline V gene encodes CDR1 LGHDT and CDR2 YNNKEL (reference sequence). This CDR3 region has 13 residues. CDR3 loop: CASSRALNYGYTF. CDR3 bases: TGTGCCAGCAGCCGGGCCCTAAACTATGGCTACACCTTC.

Ten or more counts support this clonotype. The chain employs TRBV2 and TRBJ1-3; 8 bases fit TRBD1. This CDR3 contains 14 residues. J lost 2 bases, V lost 6 bases, and 3 bases had no gene match. Germline V lookup: CDR1 SNHLY, CDR2 FYNNEI. CDR3: CASRLQGAGNTIYF. The CDR3 DNA reads TGTGCCAGCAGGCTACAGGGGGCTGGAAACACCATATATTTT. Together with reference TRBV2 and TRBJ1-3, the CDR3 gives the full variable domain: EPEVTQTPSHQVTQMGQEVILRCVPISNHLYFYWYRQILGQKVEFLVSFYNNEISEKSEIFDDQFSVERPDGSNFTLKIRSTKLEDSAMYFCASRLQGAGNTIYFGEGSWLTVV.

At least ten counts were recorded for this clonotype. The rearrangement joins TRBV20-1 to TRBJ2-3; no definite D call. Germline V gives CDR1 DFQATT, CDR2 SNEGSKA (reference sequence). The CDR3 loop spans 14 amino acids. Trimming pared 3 bases from V and 3 bases from J, leaving 13 bases between. The DNA of the CDR3 is TGCAGTGCTAGTGTGGGGATGGGAACAGATACGCAGTATTTT. Translated, it gives CSASVGMGTDTQYF.

The V call is TRBV28, the J call TRBJ2-4; D call uncertain. The length of the CDR3 is 15 residues. V dropped 11 bases and J dropped 0 bases, with 17 bases sitting between them. Germline CDR1 and CDR2: MDHEN and SYDVKM. The CDR3, as DNA: TGTGCCGGCACTGGCCACAGATTAGCCAAAAACATTCAGTACTTC. The encoded protein is CAGTGHRLAKNIQYF.